A selection of T cell receptor beta chains follows, all from one sample in a study of T cells in Graves' hyperthyroidism and ophthalmopathy. In TCRdb, the multiplex PCR reads were re-called with MiXCR into one record per CDR3 protein. This table has approximately 630,000 distinct CDR3 sequences, roughly 15% appearing once. The sequencing input was blood. Receptors were obtained from a woman aged 30 to 39 with Graves' hyperthyroidism. CDR3s include the opening cysteine and the closing phenylalanine or tryptophan. A D gene is named only where the DNA matches it firmly. Expanded clones get a size class; other rows say once, few or many, or leave the size out.

d_gene: -; v_gene: TRBV3-1; j_gene: TRBJ2-7; abundance: -; CDR3aa: CASSQLRVGRRYEQYF; CDR3nt: TGTGCCAGCAGCCAATTGAGGGTGGGACGGAGGTACGAGCAGTACTTC
d_gene: -; v_gene: TRBV18; j_gene: TRBJ2-2; abundance: few; CDR3aa: CASSPEGNTGELFF; CDR3nt: TGTGCCAGCTCACCAGAGGGGAACACCGGGGAGCTGTTTTTT
d_gene: -; v_gene: TRBV6-1; j_gene: TRBJ2-7; abundance: -; CDR3aa: CASSLSTRYEQYF; CDR3nt: TGTGCCAGCAGCCTTTCCACACGGTACGAGCAGTACTTC
d_gene: -; v_gene: TRBV28; j_gene: TRBJ1-1; abundance: many; CDR3aa: CASWGVDTEAFF; CDR3nt: TGTGCCAGTTGGGGGGTGGACACTGAAGCTTTCTTT
d_gene: -; v_gene: TRBV30; j_gene: TRBJ1-5; abundance: many; CDR3aa: CAWDDSLNQPQHF; CDR3nt: TGTGCCTGGGATGACAGCCTAAATCAGCCCCAGCATTTT
d_gene: TRBD1; v_gene: TRBV5-1; j_gene: TRBJ2-1; abundance: many; CDR3aa: CASSYGQGAVDEQFF; CDR3nt: TGCGCCAGCAGCTACGGACAGGGGGCGGTCGATGAGCAGTTCTTC
d_gene: -; v_gene: TRBV9; j_gene: TRBJ1-2; abundance: many; CDR3aa: CASSVAENYGYTF; CDR3nt: TGTGCCAGCAGCGTTGCGGAAAACTATGGCTACACCTTC
d_gene: -; v_gene: TRBV7-2; j_gene: TRBJ2-2; abundance: -; CDR3aa: CASSSNAGLPTGELFF; CDR3nt: TGTGCCAGCAGCTCCAATGCGGGACTCCCCACCGGGGAGCTGTTTTTT
d_gene: -; v_gene: TRBV25-1; j_gene: TRBJ1-2; abundance: -; CDR3aa: CASSEWMGDGYTF; CDR3nt: TGTGCCAGCAGTGAATGGATGGGGGATGGCTACACCTTC
d_gene: -; v_gene: TRBV5-1; j_gene: TRBJ1-1; abundance: many; CDR3aa: CASSSNRQTEAFF; CDR3nt: TGCGCCAGCAGTTCCAATCGACAGACTGAAGCTTTCTTT
d_gene: TRBD1; v_gene: TRBV6-9; j_gene: TRBJ1-5; abundance: -; CDR3aa: CASSLSYTGAGSNQPQHF; CDR3nt: TGTGCCAGCAGTTTGTCGTACACAGGGGCGGGGAGCAATCAGCCCCAGCATTTT
d_gene: TRBD2; v_gene: TRBV6-2/TRBV6-3; j_gene: TRBJ2-7; abundance: many; CDR3aa: CASIPTQREIPYEQYF; CDR3nt: TGTGCCAGCATACCTACTCAGCGGGAGATCCCCTACGAGCAGTACTTC
d_gene: TRBD2; v_gene: TRBV12-3/TRBV12-4; j_gene: TRBJ2-7; abundance: many; CDR3aa: CASSRKGTSGSWAYEQYF; CDR3nt: TGTGCCAGCAGCCGGAAGGGGACTAGCGGGAGTTGGGCTTACGAGCAGTACTTC
d_gene: -; v_gene: TRBV4-3; j_gene: TRBJ2-2; abundance: -; CDR3aa: CASSQEQGLAGELFF; CDR3nt: TGCGCCAGCAGCCAAGAACAGGGTTTAGCCGGGGAGCTGTTTTTT
d_gene: TRBD1; v_gene: TRBV10-3; j_gene: TRBJ1-3; abundance: many; CDR3aa: CAISHDRDGNTIYF; CDR3nt: TGTGCCATCAGTCACGACAGGGACGGAAACACCATATATTTT
d_gene: -; v_gene: TRBV28; j_gene: TRBJ1-5; abundance: many; CDR3aa: CASSPWGDNQPQHF; CDR3nt: TGTGCCAGCAGTCCCTGGGGGGACAATCAGCCCCAGCATTTT
d_gene: -; v_gene: TRBV27; j_gene: TRBJ1-4; abundance: many; CDR3aa: CASSLAGAGEKLFF; CDR3nt: TGTGCCAGCAGTTTGGCGGGGGCGGGGGAAAAACTGTTTTTT
d_gene: -; v_gene: TRBV13; j_gene: TRBJ2-1; abundance: -; CDR3aa: CASSLGYEYEQFF; CDR3nt: TGTGCCAGCAGCTTAGGATATGAGTATGAGCAGTTCTTC
d_gene: -; v_gene: TRBV6-4; j_gene: TRBJ2-6; abundance: once; CDR3aa: CASREGAGANVLTF; CDR3nt: TGTGCCAGCAGGGAGGGGGCCGGGGCCAACGTCCTGACTTTC
d_gene: -; v_gene: TRBV4-3; j_gene: TRBJ2-7; abundance: many; CDR3aa: CASSHDIPSYEQYF; CDR3nt: TGCGCCAGCAGTCACGACATTCCTTCCTACGAGCAGTACTTC
d_gene: TRBD1; v_gene: TRBV6-5; j_gene: TRBJ1-2; abundance: many; CDR3aa: CASSYSSGGRGYTF; CDR3nt: TGTGCCAGCAGTTACTCCTCAGGGGGCCGAGGCTACACCTTC
d_gene: -; v_gene: TRBV9; j_gene: TRBJ1-2; abundance: few; CDR3aa: CASSVVARGNYGYTF; CDR3nt: TGTGCCAGCAGCGTAGTTGCAAGGGGAAACTATGGCTACACCTTC
d_gene: -; v_gene: TRBV20-1; j_gene: TRBJ2-3; abundance: many; CDR3aa: CSAGARTDTQYF; CDR3nt: TGCAGTGCCGGAGCTAGGACAGATACGCAGTATTTT
d_gene: -; v_gene: TRBV20-1; j_gene: TRBJ1-6; abundance: few; CDR3aa: CSAQGPGADNSPLHF; CDR3nt: TGCAGTGCTCAAGGCCCCGGAGCCGATAATTCACCCCTCCACTTT
d_gene: -; v_gene: TRBV2; j_gene: TRBJ1-1; abundance: many; CDR3aa: CASSPGGGAEAFF; CDR3nt: TGTGCCAGCAGCCCGGGGGGGGGGGCTGAAGCTTTCTTT
d_gene: TRBD1; v_gene: TRBV6-5; j_gene: TRBJ1-2; abundance: -; CDR3aa: CASSYSNRGQDYGYTF; CDR3nt: TGTGCCAGCAGTTACTCGAATAGGGGGCAGGACTATGGCTACACCTTC
d_gene: TRBD2; v_gene: TRBV6-1; j_gene: TRBJ2-1; abundance: -; CDR3aa: CASSDLHTSGPYNEQFF; CDR3nt: TGTGCCAGCAGTGATCTCCACACTAGCGGTCCCTACAATGAGCAGTTCTTC
d_gene: -; v_gene: TRBV6-1; j_gene: TRBJ1-1; abundance: -; CDR3aa: CASSERAEVRTKAFF; CDR3nt: TGTGCCAGCAGTGAAAGGGCAGAGGTACGGACTAAAGCTTTCTTT
d_gene: -; v_gene: TRBV9; j_gene: TRBJ1-1; abundance: few; CDR3aa: CATQKAFF; CDR3nt: TGTGCCACCCAGAAAGCTTTCTTT
d_gene: -; v_gene: TRBV7-8; j_gene: TRBJ2-1; abundance: many; CDR3aa: CASRKSGRVGEQFF; CDR3nt: TGTGCCAGCAGGAAAAGCGGTAGGGTCGGTGAGCAGTTCTTC
d_gene: -; v_gene: TRBV27; j_gene: TRBJ2-5; abundance: many; CDR3aa: CASSFSAGTQETQYF; CDR3nt: TGTGCCAGCAGTTTTTCGGCGGGAACACAAGAGACCCAGTACTTC
d_gene: TRBD1; v_gene: TRBV7-2; j_gene: TRBJ2-1; abundance: -; CDR3aa: CASSPRQGSYNEQSF; CDR3nt: TGTGCCAGCAGCCCCAGACAGGGCTCCTACAATGAGCAGTCCTTC
d_gene: TRBD1; v_gene: TRBV7-2; j_gene: TRBJ2-5; abundance: many; CDR3aa: CASSDRGQVQETQYF; CDR3nt: TGTGCCAGCAGCGACCGAGGACAGGTCCAAGAGACCCAGTACTTC
d_gene: -; v_gene: TRBV30; j_gene: TRBJ1-6; abundance: few; CDR3aa: CAWSAGPLGSPLHF; CDR3nt: TGTGCCTGGAGTGCGGGACCGCTTGGATCACCCCTCCACTTT
d_gene: -; v_gene: TRBV2; j_gene: TRBJ1-1; abundance: few; CDR3aa: CASSQQDTSNTEAFF; CDR3nt: TGTGCCAGCAGTCAACAAGACACCTCGAACACTGAAGCTTTCTTT
d_gene: -; v_gene: TRBV5-5; j_gene: TRBJ2-3; abundance: few; CDR3aa: CASSLVPGTSSTDTQYF; CDR3nt: TGTGCCAGCAGCTTGGTCCCAGGGACGTCAAGCACAGATACGCAGTATTTT
d_gene: TRBD2; v_gene: TRBV4-1; j_gene: TRBJ2-7; abundance: many; CDR3aa: CASSQVPGGSYEQYF; CDR3nt: TGCGCCAGCAGCCAAGTCCCGGGAGGGTCTTACGAGCAGTACTTC
d_gene: -; v_gene: TRBV7-9; j_gene: TRBJ1-1; abundance: few; CDR3aa: CASSSAGKAFF; CDR3nt: TGTGCCAGCAGCTCGGCAGGAAAAGCTTTCTTT
d_gene: TRBD2; v_gene: TRBV6-1; j_gene: TRBJ2-7; abundance: -; CDR3aa: CASSRGGFYEQYF; CDR3nt: TGTGCCAGCAGTCGGGGGGGGTTTTACGAGCAGTACTTC
d_gene: TRBD1; v_gene: TRBV7-8; j_gene: TRBJ2-5; abundance: -; CDR3aa: CASSGGQGMETQYF; CDR3nt: TGTGCCAGCAGCGGTGGACAGGGGATGGAGACCCAGTACTTC
d_gene: -; v_gene: TRBV30; j_gene: TRBJ1-6; abundance: -; CDR3aa: CAWSRTGIGSLHF; CDR3nt: TGTGCCTGGAGCAGGACGGGGATAGGGTCCCTCCACTTT
d_gene: -; v_gene: TRBV6-6; j_gene: TRBJ2-1; abundance: many; CDR3aa: CASSYSLQGGYEQFF; CDR3nt: TGTGCCAGCAGTTACTCCCTTCAAGGTGGCTATGAGCAGTTCTTC
d_gene: TRBD1; v_gene: TRBV6-1; j_gene: TRBJ2-7; abundance: many; CDR3aa: CASSPLVRGNSYEQYF; CDR3nt: TGTGCCAGCAGTCCACTCGTCAGGGGGAACTCCTACGAGCAGTACTTC
d_gene: TRBD1; v_gene: TRBV4-1; j_gene: TRBJ2-2; abundance: few; CDR3aa: CASSQQTGGFYTGELFF; CDR3nt: TGCGCCAGCAGCCAACAAACAGGGGGATTTTACACCGGGGAGCTGTTTTTT
d_gene: TRBD2; v_gene: TRBV20-1; j_gene: TRBJ2-1; abundance: -; CDR3aa: CSASLAGVADIQFF; CDR3nt: TGCAGTGCTAGTCTGGCGGGGGTGGCGGACATTCAGTTCTTC
d_gene: TRBD1; v_gene: TRBV9; j_gene: TRBJ2-3; abundance: few; CDR3aa: CASSVQGAPTDTQYF; CDR3nt: TGTGCCAGCAGCGTACAGGGGGCACCCACAGATACGCAGTATTTT
d_gene: -; v_gene: TRBV28; j_gene: TRBJ1-4; abundance: many; CDR3aa: CASRLTPSNEKLFF; CDR3nt: TGTGCCAGCAGACTGACACCCTCTAATGAAAAACTGTTTTTT
d_gene: -; v_gene: TRBV12-3/TRBV12-4; j_gene: TRBJ2-7; abundance: many; CDR3aa: CASSLLADFYEQYF; CDR3nt: TGTGCCAGCAGTTTATTAGCGGACTTCTACGAGCAGTACTTC